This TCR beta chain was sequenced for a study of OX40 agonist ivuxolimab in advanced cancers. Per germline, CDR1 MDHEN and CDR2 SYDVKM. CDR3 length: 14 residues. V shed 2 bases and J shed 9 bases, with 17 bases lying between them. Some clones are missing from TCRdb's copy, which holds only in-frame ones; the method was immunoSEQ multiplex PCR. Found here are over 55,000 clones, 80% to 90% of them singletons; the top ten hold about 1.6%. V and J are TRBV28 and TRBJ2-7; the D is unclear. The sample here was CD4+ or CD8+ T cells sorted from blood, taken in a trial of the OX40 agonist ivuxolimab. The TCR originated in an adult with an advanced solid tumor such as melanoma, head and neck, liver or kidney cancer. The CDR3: CASSLAVKKSGQYF. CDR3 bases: TGTGCCAGCAGTTTAGCAGTAAAAAAGTCTGGGCAGTACTTC.